This T cell receptor (beta chain) stems from a study of cytomegalovirus exposure and HLA in healthy donors. The study, taken as a whole, reports: Cytomegalovirus-associated TCR beta chains were listed, numbering 150 to 200. One variant, a missense change in DCLRE1C, was linked in a later analysis to TCR beta V- and J-gene trimming. The productive fraction for most TCR beta V segments was about 87% or about 30% in an earlier analysis.

60 Vbeta and 13 Jbeta primers were used in PCR. The data were produced by immunoSEQ multiplex PCR, yet TCRdb's version contains in-frame clones alone and is incomplete. The sample lists under 200,000 clones; 70% to 80% were seen once. This clone occurred a few times. What it binds is unknown. The material sequenced was PBMCs. The sequence came from a man aged 45-65 years in good health and CMV-seropositive.

This chain's CDR3 is CASRGDRGGMNTEAFF. The CDR3 DNA sequence: TGTGCCAGCAGAGGGGACAGGGGGGGGATGAACACTGAAGCTTTCTTT. The chain uses TRBV28 and TRBJ1-1; 11 positions match TRBD1. The ends lost 6 bases at V and 0 bases at J; junction bases unmatched: 6. Germline assignment: CDR1 MDHEN and CDR2 SYDVKM. This CDR3 comprises 16 residues.